This T cell receptor (beta chain) was observed in a study of control samples from healthy donors and cancer patients. The CDR3 has 13 residues. V was clipped by 7 bases and J by 1 base; unmatched bases: 3. Germline V gene sequence: CDR1 SNHLY, CDR2 FYNNEI. This clone has only a few counts. Some clones are missing from TCRdb's copy, which holds only in-frame ones; the method was immunoSEQ multiplex PCR. The table records some 150,000 clones, 96% of them present only once. The sequencing input was blood. The V and J genes are TRBV2 and TRBJ2-7, with 8 nucleotides matching TRBD1. This receptor was taken from a woman under 40 in good health. In nucleotides, the CDR3 is TGTGCCAGCACCAGGACAGGGTCCTACGAGCAGTACTTC. As protein: CASTRTGSYEQYF.